This T cell receptor (beta chain) was found in a study of CD8 T cells in ankylosing spondylitis. Germline values: CDR1 SGHRS, CDR2 YFSETQ. Trimming left V 2 bases short and J 2 bases short, with 8 bases between. The CDR3 loop spans 13 amino acids. This clonotype showed up many times. The antigen is not known. Study-wide findings and caveats: The disease-linked clones had a CD8+ phenotype and low blood frequencies. In ankylosing spondylitis blood, a motif of eight highly homologous TCR beta variants appeared characteristic. There was reportedly significant enrichment of clones that were disease-linked in matched ankylosing spondylitis synovial fluid.

The authors made TCR beta libraries by quantitative 5'-RACE with molecular barcodes. TCRdb recomputed calls from the 5' RACE reads with MiXCR, one row per CDR3 protein. The sample holds about 90,000 distinct CDR3 sequences, approximately 9.6% seen once. Input material: blood, either unsorted or a sorted T cell fraction (not recorded which). The chain recombines TRBV5-1 with TRBJ2-7; no definite D call. This receptor was obtained from a male donor with ankylosing spondylitis. The DNA of the CDR3 is TGCGCCAGCAGCTTAACACCGACCTACGAGCAGTACGTC. This gives the protein CASSLTPTYEQYV.